The 23 T cell receptor beta chains listed next were all sequenced from one sample in a study of blood T cell repertoires in COVID-19 (dated by TCRdb to 2018 to 2020). The method behind the library was the immunoSEQ multiplex PCR assay. As stored in TCRdb, this immuneACCESS dataset retains in-frame rearrangements with V and J assigned. A fraction of the clones does not appear; measured against another copy, unresolved V genes explain less than half of the discrepancy, and the remainder lacks a known reason. The sample table lists roughly 40,000 clones, 85% to 95% of them with a count of one. Roughly 5.2% of the sample rests with the top ten. The sequenced sample was peripheral blood. The receptor source for this set is a human donor in a cohort sampled during active COVID-19.

This clone was seen a few times. The CDR3 protein is CASSLAQTGVHGYTF. The CDR3 DNA is TGTGCCAGCAGCTTAGCGCAAACAGGGGTTCATGGCTACACCTTC. This sequence joins TRBV7-9 and TRBJ1-2; 7 bases fit TRBD1. The V gene end was trimmed by 0 bases and the J gene end by 6 bases; junction bases not matched to a gene: 7. Germline-derived CDR1 and CDR2 are SEHNR and FQNEAQ (reference sequence). This CDR3 region has 15 residues.

CDR3 loop: CASSPIEGSPLHF. CDR3 DNA: TGCGCCAGCAGCCCGATAGAGGGTTCACCCCTCCACTTT. This sequence joins TRBV4-3 and TRBJ1-6; D call uncertain. The germline V gene encodes CDR1 LGHNA and CDR2 YSLEER. The CDR3 loop spans 13 amino acids. The V and J ends lost 4 bases and 9 bases respectively, with 10 bases between them.

This rearrangement joins TRBV6-6 to TRBJ1-2; TRBD1 aligns across 9 bases. After removal of 3 bases from V and 8 bases from J, the junction contained 10 bases not matched to a gene. The CDR3 runs to 15 residues. Germline V lookup: CDR1 MNHNY, CDR2 SVGAGI (reference sequence). The DNA of the CDR3 is TGTGCCAGCAGTTATGGCAAACAGGGGGCGCAGGGCTACACCTTC. This codes for CASSYGKQGAQGYTF.

This clone has only a few counts. V gene TRBV10-3 combines with J gene TRBJ1-2; 7 nucleotides match TRBD1. Per germline, CDR1 ENHRY and CDR2 SYGVKD. The CDR3 length is 13 residues. With V trimmed by 6 bases and J by 8 bases, 9 bases remained unmatched. This CDR3 reads CAIRRDSPLGYTF. In nucleotides, the CDR3 is TGTGCCATCAGACGGGACAGCCCTTTGGGCTACACCTTC.

The chain uses TRBV13 and TRBJ2-3; TRBD2 matches 12 bases. V was pared by 5 bases and J by 0 bases, with 3 bases of the junction left unmatched. The V gene's germline CDR1 is PRHDT and CDR2 FYEKMQ (reference sequence). This CDR3 comprises 16 residues. The CDR3 reads CASSPGTSGSTDTQYF. DNA of the CDR3: TGTGCCAGCAGCCCAGGGACTAGCGGGAGCACAGATACGCAGTATTTT. The full variable domain, completed using reference TRBV13 and TRBJ2-3, is AAGVIQSPRHLIKEKRETATLKCYPIPRHDTVYWYQQGPGQDPQFLISFYEKMQSDKGSIPDRFSAQQFSDYHSELNMSSLELGDSALYFCASSPGTSGSTDTQYFGPGTRLTVL.

This chain links TRBV9 with TRBJ2-5; 16 nucleotides agree with TRBD2. V lost 1 base and J lost 5; bases outside the gene matches: 8. The CDR3 sequence is 18 residues long. The V gene's germline CDR1 is SGDLS and CDR2 YYNGEE. DNA for the CDR3: TGTGCCAGCAGCGTATCAAGTCCGGGACTAGCGGGGGGGGAGACCCAGTACTTC. It translates to CASSVSSPGLAGGETQYF.

The V call is TRBV6-5, the J call TRBJ1-3; 7 positions agree with TRBD1. Germline V CDR1 and CDR2: MNHEY, SVGAGI. The CDR3 has 16 amino acids. The V gene end was trimmed by 2 bases and the J gene end by 0 bases; junction bases not matched to a gene: 4. The CDR3 is CASSYTRTGSGNTIYF. The CDR3 nucleotides are TGTGCCAGCAGTTACACACGGACAGGCTCTGGAAACACCATATATTTT.

The table lists this clone with a count of one. The rearrangement joins TRBV4-1 to TRBJ2-2, with 9 bases fitting TRBD2. The CDR3 has 17 amino acids. Germline V gives CDR1 MGHRA, CDR2 YSYEKL. The trim removed 1 base at V and 0 bases at J, leaving 3 bases unmatched. The CDR3 spells CASSQGLAGANTGELFF. The DNA for the CDR3 is TGCGCCAGCAGCCAAGGTTTAGCGGGGGCGAACACCGGGGAGCTGTTTTTT.

This chain uses TRBV6-1 with TRBJ1-1, with D possibly matching TRBD1 (6 bases). Germline V gene lookup returns CDR1 MNHNS and CDR2 SASEGT. V was clipped by 2 bases and J by 7 bases, with 17 bases between them. The CDR3 is made up of 15 amino acids. This CDR3 reads CASSERGRTGREAFF. The CDR3 DNA follows: TGTGCCAGCAGTGAAAGGGGTCGAACAGGGCGTGAAGCTTTCTTT.

CDR3 nucleotide sequence: TGTGCCTGGAGCTGGGGGGGTAATGAAAAACTGTTTTTT. Translated, it gives CAWSWGGNEKLFF. The chain has TRBV30 and TRBJ1-4; D possibly corresponds to TRBD1 (5 bases). In germline, CDR1 is GTSNPN, CDR2 SVGIG (reference sequence). Trimming removed 3 bases at V and 4 bases at J, with 9 bases between. The CDR3 contains 13 residues.

The DNA for the CDR3 is TGTGCCAGCAGCGGGGATCAGCCCCAGCATTTT. Residues: CASSGDQPQHF. This chain joins TRBV2 and TRBJ1-5; D is uncertain. The CDR3 covers 11 residues. From germline, CDR1 is SNHLY and CDR2 FYNNEI. Deletions cut 6 bases from V and 5 bases from J, with 5 bases between.

This clone has just one count. This chain uses TRBV3-1 (or the pseudogene TRBV3-2) with TRBJ1-4; maybe TRBD1 (5 bases). V lost 0 bases, J lost 4 bases, and 12 bases lay in between. The CDR3 is 16 residues long. Germline loops: CDR1 LGHDT, CDR2 YNNKEL (reference sequence). The CDR3 nucleotides are TGTGCCAGCAGCCAAGACGAGACAGACGATAATGAAAAACTGTTTTTT. It specifies CASSQDETDDNEKLFF.

The gene calls are TRBV2 and TRBJ1-2, with D uncertain. V lost 7 bases and J 3 bases, leaving 15 bases between the germline ends. This CDR3 region has 14 residues. Germline V gene lookup returns CDR1 SNHLY and CDR2 FYNNEI. In DNA form, the CDR3 reads TGTGCCAGCATGGTCGGCAGGAACCACTATGGCTACACCTTC. Translated, it gives CASMVGRNHYGYTF.

V is TRBV6-5 and J is TRBJ2-6; D uncertain. Germline V gene data show CDR1 as MNHEY and CDR2 as SVGAGI. The CDR3 consists of 14 residues. The V end lost 8 bases, the J end lost 4 bases, and 12 bases lay between the germline ends. The CDR3 loop reads CASSKTGGANVLTF. In nucleotides, the CDR3 is TGTGCCAGCTCAAAAACCGGGGGGGCCAACGTCCTGACTTTC.

V gene TRBV7-6 combines with J gene TRBJ1-3; D ambiguous. CDR1 and CDR2 (germline): SGHVS, FNYEAQ. The CDR3 has 15 amino acids. V lost 1 base and J 2 bases, leaving 9 bases between the germline ends. CDR3 amino acids: CASSLGEGTGNTIYF. Written as DNA, the CDR3 is TGTGCCAGCAGCTTAGGGGAGGGAACTGGAAACACCATATATTTT.

The J gene is TRBJ1-2, the V gene TRBV18; D is possibly TRBD1 (5 bases). This CDR3 has 15 residues. Germline V CDR1 and CDR2: KGHSH, LQKENI. V shed 3 bases and J shed 4 bases, with 15 bases lying between them. The CDR3: CASSPRAALSYGYTF. CDR3 nucleotide sequence: TGTGCCAGCTCACCCAGGGCCGCCTTGAGCTATGGCTACACCTTC.

The chain links TRBV18 to TRBJ1-1; 9 bases align to TRBD1. This CDR3 spans 14 amino acids. After removal of 6 bases from V and 5 bases from J, the junction contained 7 bases not matched to a gene. Germline-derived CDR1 and CDR2 are KGHSH and LQKENI. CDR3 sequence: CASSVGQGDTEAFF. The CDR3, as DNA: TGTGCCAGCTCGGTGGGACAGGGCGATACTGAAGCTTTCTTT.

This clone was picked up one time. The sample has other DNA sequences that encode this CDR3 too. This chain uses TRBV18 with TRBJ1-1; TRBD1 is a possible D gene (5 bases). V was pared by 4 bases and J by 2 bases, with 8 bases between. This CDR3 spans 13 amino acids. The germline V gene encodes CDR1 KGHSH and CDR2 LQKENI. The DNA for the CDR3 is TGTGCCAGCTCACTTCAGGGCAACACTGAAGCTTTCTTT. The encoded protein is CASSLQGNTEAFF.

The chain employs TRBV2 and TRBJ1-1, with D perhaps matching TRBD1 (5 bases). Germline V gene data show CDR1 as SNHLY and CDR2 as FYNNEI. V lost 8 bases, J lost 5 bases, and 18 bases lay in between. The CDR3 sequence is 14 residues long. The CDR3 is CASSAELGGTEAFF. CDR3 DNA: TGTGCCAGCTCTGCGGAACTCGGGGGTACTGAAGCTTTCTTT.

V usage is TRBV9 and J usage is TRBJ1-1, with no clear D. Germline CDR1 and CDR2: SGDLS and YYNGEE. The length of the CDR3 is 15 residues. The V and J ends lost 0 bases and 1 base respectively, with 10 bases between them. This CDR3 is CASSVERGGNTEAFF. CDR3 nucleotides: TGTGCCAGCAGCGTAGAGCGGGGAGGGAACACTGAAGCTTTCTTT.

The chain carries TRBV6-4 and TRBJ2-3; 12 bases match TRBD2. Germline CDR1 and CDR2: MRHNA and SNTAGT. The V segment lost 8 bases and the J segment 4 bases; nucleotides outside the gene matches: 10. The CDR3 sequence is 16 residues long. Here the CDR3 reads CASSPGLAGSADTQYF. CDR3 in DNA: TGTGCCAGCTCGCCAGGACTAGCGGGAAGCGCAGATACGCAGTATTTT.

The chain is built from TRBV19 and TRBJ1-6; D is perhaps TRBD1 (5 bases). The germline V gene encodes CDR1 LNHDA and CDR2 SQIVND (reference sequence). V lost 1 base to trimming and J lost 8 bases, with 9 bases between them. The CDR3 runs 14 residues. The CDR3 coding sequence is TGTGCCAGTAGTATAGCAGGGTTATATTCACCCCTCCACTTT. Translated, it gives CASSIAGLYSPLHF.

The genes are TRBV5-8 and TRBJ1-2; tentatively, D is TRBD1 (6 bases). The CDR3 is 15 residues long. V dropped 2 bases and J dropped 1 base, with 12 bases sitting between them. Germline CDR1 SGHTS, CDR2 YDEGEE. DNA of the CDR3: TGTGCCAGCAGCTTAACAGGGCTACGTAACTATGGCTACACCTTC. This codes for CASSLTGLRNYGYTF.